These 27 T cell receptor beta chains came from one sample sequenced in a study of PD-L1 blockade in urothelial cancer. As to time point: pretreatment peripheral blood. TCRdb's table, derived via immunoSEQ multiplex PCR, lists solely in-frame clones and lacks some. Among roughly 49,000 clones, 86% were seen once, and the ten largest hold roughly 22%. This specimen consisted of PBMCs, obtained around atezolizumab (anti-PD-L1) treatment. The receptors shown here come from a man in his 60s with urothelial cancer.

The V call is TRBV2, the J call TRBJ2-3; 8 nucleotides match TRBD1. V lost 6 bases and J lost 6; bases outside the gene matches: 2. Germline V CDR1 and CDR2: SNHLY, FYNNEI. The CDR3 totals 12 residues. The CDR3 region has the DNA TGTGCCAGCAGGGGACAGGTGGATACGCAGTATTTT. Residues: CASRGQVDTQYF.

The rearrangement uses TRBV30 and TRBJ2-3, with D tentatively TRBD1 (6 bases). Germline V gives CDR1 GTSNPN, CDR2 SVGIG (reference sequence). V was clipped by 7 bases and J by 3 bases, with 20 bases between them. The CDR3 sequence is 15 residues long. CDR3 residues: CAFTSRQGQTDTQYF. CDR3 DNA: TGTGCCTTCACCTCAAGGCAGGGGCAGACAGATACGCAGTATTTT. Supplemented by reference TRBV30 and TRBJ2-3, the full variable domain reads SQTIHQWPATLVQPVGSPLSLECTVEGTSNPNLYWYRQAAGRGLQLLFYSVGIGQISSEVPQNLSASRPQDRQFILSSKKLLLSDSGFYLCAFTSRQGQTDTQYFGPGTRLTVL.

The chain uses TRBV9 and TRBJ1-1; D remains unclear. The germline V gene encodes CDR1 SGDLS and CDR2 YYNGEE. CDR3 length: 13 residues. V was shortened by 0 bases and J by 7 bases, with 10 bases between the two germline ends. The CDR3 sequence: CASSVDLGSEAFF. The CDR3 region has the DNA TGTGCCAGCAGCGTAGATCTAGGGAGTGAAGCTTTCTTT.

This clone was counted a single time. This chain links TRBV4-2 with TRBJ2-7, with 11 bases matching TRBD1. This CDR3 is built from 16 residues. CDR1 is LGHNA and CDR2 is YNFKEQ in the germline V gene. Germline trimming cut 5 bases from V and 6 bases from J; bases unmatched to any gene: 12. The CDR3 DNA follows: TGTGCCAGCAGCTTAGCGCCGGGACAGGGGGTCGTCGAGCAGTACTTC. This sequence encodes CASSLAPGQGVVEQYF.

The rearrangement links TRBV9 to TRBJ1-1, with a possible D match to TRBD1 (6 bases). CDR3 size: 14 residues. CDR1 and CDR2 (germline): SGDLS, YYNGEE. V was clipped by 0 bases and J by 4 bases, with 10 bases between them. The CDR3 here is CASSVGRGPTEAFF. In DNA form, the CDR3 reads TGTGCCAGCAGCGTAGGCAGGGGACCCACTGAAGCTTTCTTT.

There are a few counts of this clone. DNA for the CDR3: TGTGCCAGCAGTGAAAATCGGGGGGCCGGGGAGCTGTTTTTT. Translation gives CASSENRGAGELFF. The rearrangement joins TRBV6-1 to TRBJ2-2; 7 nucleotides line up with TRBD2. Looked up from germline, CDR1 is MNHNS and CDR2 is SASEGT. The CDR3 loop spans 14 amino acids. V lost 2 bases to trimming and J lost 6 bases; unmatched junction nucleotides: 3.

The chain links TRBV5-1 to TRBJ1-1; D is unresolved. CDR1 and CDR2 (germline): SGHRS, YFSETQ. The V gene lost 0 bases and the J gene lost 1 base, with 10 bases spanning the gap. The CDR3 loop spans 15 amino acids. CDR3 in DNA: TGCGCCAGCAGCTTGGACAGAGGGAGGAACACTGAAGCTTTCTTT. Its protein is CASSLDRGRNTEAFF.

The chain's CDR3 is CATSRDLQVRGNTIYF. CDR3 DNA sequence: TGTGCCACCAGCAGAGATTTACAGGTCCGTGGAAACACCATATATTTT. The V gene is TRBV15, the J gene TRBJ1-3, with a tentative D call TRBD1 (5 bases). Germline V gene lookup returns CDR1 LNHNV and CDR2 YYDKDF (reference sequence). V lost 0 bases, J lost 3 bases, and 12 bases lay in between. The CDR3 loop spans 16 amino acids.

The chain is built from TRBV4-1 and TRBJ1-5; tentative D call: TRBD1 (5 bases). The germline CDR1 and CDR2 sequences are MGHRA and YSYEKL. V dropped 0 bases and J dropped 2 bases, with 11 bases sitting between them. The CDR3 extends over 16 amino acids. The CDR3 coding sequence is TGCGCCAGCAGCCAAGATCCGGGGGAGCGCAATCAGCCCCAGCATTTT. Translated: CASSQDPGERNQPQHF.

The gene calls are TRBV2 and TRBJ2-7; possible D gene TRBD1, 5 bases. This CDR3 comprises 13 residues. Germline V gene sequence: CDR1 SNHLY, CDR2 FYNNEI. Trimming pared 3 bases from V and 7 bases from J, leaving 13 bases between. CDR3 residues: CASSEVGQGEQYF. The CDR3 nucleotides read TGTGCCAGCAGTGAGGTGGGTCAGGGTGAGCAGTACTTC.

Only a few counts were recorded for this clone. V gene TRBV6-5 combines with J gene TRBJ1-4, with 7 bases aligning to TRBD1. The CDR3 totals 15 residues. Unmatched junction bases numbered 9, after V lost 5 bases and J lost 6 bases. Germline V lookup: CDR1 MNHEY, CDR2 SVGAGI. CDR3: CASSPWGQGDEKLFF. Written as DNA, the CDR3 is TGTGCCAGCAGTCCTTGGGGCCAGGGGGATGAAAAACTGTTTTTT.

The chain is built from TRBV7-9 and TRBJ2-7; D possibly corresponds to TRBD2 (7 bases). CDR1 and CDR2 (germline): SEHNR, FQNEAQ (reference sequence). V gave up 7 bases and J gave up 0 bases, with 13 bases separating them. The CDR3 is 14 residues long. The CDR3, as DNA: TGTGCCAGCAACCCTGGGGGGGCCTCCTACGAGCAGTACTTC. Protein product: CASNPGGASYEQYF.

This sequence joins TRBV5-6 and TRBJ2-3; TRBD2 might be the D (5 bases). The CDR3 totals 14 residues. Germline V gives CDR1 SGHDT, CDR2 YYEEEE. With 7 bases removed from V and 5 bases from J, the gap between germline ends came to 17 bases. CDR3 nucleotide sequence: TGTGCCAGCTATAGAATAACCCGGGAAGATACGCAGTATTTT. The encoded protein is CASYRITREDTQYF.

V is TRBV6-5 and J is TRBJ2-3, with 10 bases identical to TRBD1. V lost 6 bases to trimming and J lost 4 bases; unmatched junction nucleotides: 7. Germline values: CDR1 MNHEY, CDR2 SVGAGI. The length of the CDR3 is 15 residues. The DNA of the CDR3 is TGTGCCAGCAGAGAGACAGGGGGCGCGTCAGATACGCAGTATTTT. The encoded protein is CASRETGGASDTQYF.

The chain has TRBV7-3 and TRBJ1-1; D remains unclear. Germline V gene sequence: CDR1 SGHTA, CDR2 FQGTGA. The V end lost 1 base, the J end lost 3 bases, and 6 bases lay between the germline ends. The CDR3 sequence is 13 residues long. CDR3 nucleotides: TGTGCCAGCAGCTTAAGGCAGTACACTGAAGCTTTCTTT. It yields the protein CASSLRQYTEAFF.

The V call is TRBV5-1, the J call TRBJ2-1; TRBD2 might be the D (5 bases). The CDR3 has 15 residues. CDR1 and CDR2 from the germline V gene are SGHRS and YFSETQ. V gave up 0 bases and J gave up 5 bases, with 12 bases separating them. CDR3 coding DNA: TGCGCCAGCAGCTTGGGCGGGCCGCCTAACAATGAGCAGTTCTTC. Its translation is CASSLGGPPNNEQFF.

The chain carries TRBV7-3 and TRBJ1-1, with unresolved D. Looked up from germline, CDR1 is SGHTA and CDR2 is FQGTGA. The CDR3 spans 13 residues. Trimming took 5 bases from V and 0 from J, leaving 7 bases between them. The DNA for the CDR3 is TGTGCCAGCAGCCTGCAGATGAACACTGAAGCTTTCTTT. It yields the protein CASSLQMNTEAFF.

The gene calls are TRBV27 and TRBJ2-1, with TRBD2 identical over 7 bases. V lost 3 bases, J lost 0 bases, and 14 bases stayed unmatched. CDR1 and CDR2 (germline): MNHEY, SMNVEV (reference sequence). This CDR3 contains 19 residues. The CDR3 bases are TGTGCCAGCAGTTTCGAGTGGGGGGGATCCATTTCCTCCTACAATGAGCAGTTCTTC. Translated, it gives CASSFEWGGSISSYNEQFF.

The rearrangement links TRBV6-5 to TRBJ2-7; D is perhaps TRBD1 (6 bases). Germline V gives CDR1 MNHEY, CDR2 SVGAGI. The ends were cut back, 2 bases at V and 3 bases at J, with 14 bases in the middle. CDR3 length: 15 amino acids. DNA for the CDR3: TGTGCCAGCAGTTACGGGCGGCAGGGGCTCTACGAGCAGTACTTC. Translating gives CASSYGRQGLYEQYF.

This sequence joins TRBV2 and TRBJ2-1, with 10 bases identical to TRBD1. Germline assignment: CDR1 SNHLY and CDR2 FYNNEI. The CDR3 has 14 residues. The junction had 4 bases not matched to a gene; V was cut back by 6 bases and J by 5 bases. The CDR3 coding sequence is TGTGCCAGCAGCTCGGACAGGGGGAACAATGAGCAGTTCTTC. Translation: CASSSDRGNNEQFF. The variable domain in full, with the rest retrieved from reference TRBV2 and TRBJ2-1, is EPEVTQTPSHQVTQMGQEVILRCVPISNHLYFYWYRQILGQKVEFLVSFYNNEISEKSEIFDDQFSVERPDGSNFTLKIRSTKLEDSAMYFCASSSDRGNNEQFFGPGTRLTVL.

This clone came up once. The chain uses TRBV7-2 and TRBJ2-7; 9 bases line up with TRBD1. Germline V gene sequence: CDR1 SGHTA, CDR2 FQGNSA. V trimming: 5 bases; J trimming: 6 bases; junction bases outside the gene matches: 8. The CDR3 is made up of 14 amino acids. The CDR3 DNA sequence: TGTGCCAGCAGCCGCGACAGGGGGTGGTTCGAGCAGTACTTC. This translates into CASSRDRGWFEQYF. Supplemented by reference TRBV7-2 and TRBJ2-7, the full variable domain reads GAGVSQSPSNKVTEKGKDVELRCDPISGHTALYWYRQSLGQGLEFLIYFQGNSAPDKSGLPSDRFSAERTGGSVSTLTIQRTQQEDSAVYLCASSRDRGWFEQYFGPGTRLTVT.

The chain uses TRBV7-2 and TRBJ1-1; 10 bases fit TRBD1. The CDR3 consists of 14 residues. Trimming at V came to 2 bases and at J to 4 bases, leaving 1 base not matched to a gene. Germline V gene data show CDR1 as SGHTA and CDR2 as FQGNSA. Here the CDR3 DNA reads TGTGCCAGCAGCTTACGGACAGGGGGCACTGAAGCTTTCTTT. This translates into CASSLRTGGTEAFF.

In DNA form, the CDR3 reads TGCGCCAGCAGCCCCTTTCAGATGAACACTGAAGCTTTCTTT. As protein: CASSPFQMNTEAFF. The chain joins TRBV4-1 to TRBJ1-1; D is ambiguous. Germline CDR1 MGHRA, CDR2 YSYEKL. V lost 4 bases, J lost 0 bases, and 9 bases lay in between. This CDR3 has 14 amino acids.

This clone was recorded a few times. The chain carries TRBV6-1 and TRBJ2-1, with TRBD2 identical over 12 bases. CDR1 is MNHNS, CDR2 SASEGT, per germline. The CDR3 loop spans 17 amino acids. The trim removed 4 bases at V and 5 bases at J, leaving 9 bases unmatched. The CDR3 here is CASSALGLAGDNNEQFF. CDR3 sequence (DNA): TGTGCCAGCAGTGCCCTGGGACTAGCGGGCGACAACAATGAGCAGTTCTTC.

The V and J genes are TRBV4-2 and TRBJ1-2, with D unresolved. Germline V gene lookup returns CDR1 LGHNA and CDR2 YNFKEQ. This CDR3 comprises 13 residues. The V end lost 6 bases, the J end lost 0 bases, and 8 bases lay between the germline ends. This CDR3 reads CASRPGTNYGYTF. CDR3 sequence (DNA): TGTGCCAGCAGACCCGGGACTAACTATGGCTACACCTTC.

This clone appeared a few times. The genes are TRBV19 and TRBJ2-1, with D perhaps matching TRBD1 (5 bases). Between the trimmed V and J ends, which lost 5 bases and 7 bases, there was a span of 12 bases. The CDR3 is 13 residues long. The germline V gene encodes CDR1 LNHDA and CDR2 SQIVND (reference sequence). The CDR3 DNA follows: TGTGCCAGTAGTTTCGCAGGGCTGAATGAGCAGTTCTTC. Translated: CASSFAGLNEQFF.

This sequence joins TRBV19 and TRBJ1-4; D is unclear. This CDR3 has 13 residues. The germline CDR1 and CDR2 sequences are LNHDA and SQIVND (reference sequence). Trimming removed 1 base from V and 7 bases from J, with 7 bases in between. For the CDR3, the DNA is TGTGCCAGTAGTATAGGTGGACTTGAAAAACTGTTTTTT. Translated, it gives CASSIGGLEKLFF.